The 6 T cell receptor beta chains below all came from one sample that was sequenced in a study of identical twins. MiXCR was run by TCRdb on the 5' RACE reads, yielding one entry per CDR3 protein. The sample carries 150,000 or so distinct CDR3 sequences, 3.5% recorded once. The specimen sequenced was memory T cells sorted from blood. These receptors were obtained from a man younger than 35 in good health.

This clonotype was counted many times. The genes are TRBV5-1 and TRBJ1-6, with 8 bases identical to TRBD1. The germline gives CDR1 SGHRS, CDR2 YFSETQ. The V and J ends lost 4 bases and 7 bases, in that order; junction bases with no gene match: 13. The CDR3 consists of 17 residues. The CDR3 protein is CASSPTPGGAGNSPLHF. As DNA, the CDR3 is TGCGCCAGCAGCCCGACCCCAGGGGGCGCGGGGAATTCACCCCTCCACTTT.

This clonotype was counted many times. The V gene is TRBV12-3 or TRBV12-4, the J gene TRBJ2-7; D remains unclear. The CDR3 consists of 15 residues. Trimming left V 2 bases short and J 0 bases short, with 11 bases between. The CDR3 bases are TGTGCCAGCAGTTTACTTCCCAGGAGCTCCTACGAGCAGTACGTC. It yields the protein CASSLLPRSSYEQYV.

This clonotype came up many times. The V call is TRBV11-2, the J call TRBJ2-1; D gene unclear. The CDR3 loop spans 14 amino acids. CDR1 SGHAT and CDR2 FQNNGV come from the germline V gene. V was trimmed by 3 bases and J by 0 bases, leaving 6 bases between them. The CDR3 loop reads CASSFSSSYNEQFF. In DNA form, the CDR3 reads TGTGCCAGCAGCTTCTCCAGCTCCTACAATGAGCAGTTCTTC.

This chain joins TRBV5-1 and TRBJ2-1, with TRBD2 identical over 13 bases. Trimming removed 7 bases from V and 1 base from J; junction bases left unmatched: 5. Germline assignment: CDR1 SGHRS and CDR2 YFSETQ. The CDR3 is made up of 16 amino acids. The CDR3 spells CASWELAGGSYNEQFF. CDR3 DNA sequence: TGCGCCAGCTGGGAACTAGCGGGAGGGTCCTACAATGAGCAGTTCTTC.

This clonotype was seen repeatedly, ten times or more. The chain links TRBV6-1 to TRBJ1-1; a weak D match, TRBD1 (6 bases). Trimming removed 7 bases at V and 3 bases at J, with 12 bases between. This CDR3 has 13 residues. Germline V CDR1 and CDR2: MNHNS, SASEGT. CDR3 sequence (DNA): TGTGCCAGCAACTCAGGGGTTTACACTGAAGCTTTCTTT. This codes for CASNSGVYTEAFF.

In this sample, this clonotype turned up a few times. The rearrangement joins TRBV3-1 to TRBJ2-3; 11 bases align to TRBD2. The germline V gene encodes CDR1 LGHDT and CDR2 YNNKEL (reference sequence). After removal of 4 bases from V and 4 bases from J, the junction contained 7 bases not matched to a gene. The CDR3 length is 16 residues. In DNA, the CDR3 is TGTGCCAGCAGCCCTCTAGCGGGAGGTGAATCAGATACGCAGTATTTT. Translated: CASSPLAGGESDTQYF.